This entry concerns a single TCR beta chain. These data originate in a study of OX40 agonist ivuxolimab in advanced cancers. Overall study context: An agonistic anti-OX40 (CD134) antibody, ivuxolimab, was used to treat the patients. Ivuxolimab was delivered to patients intravenously every 2 weeks at doses spanning 0.01 to 10 mg/kg.

CDR3 size: 14 residues. The ends were cut back, 4 bases at V and 0 bases at J, with 7 bases in the middle. Germline values: CDR1 MNHNS, CDR2 SASEGT. Profiled with immunoSEQ multiplex PCR; TCRdb holds only in-frame clones, not every one. The data show 45,000 to 65,000 clones, with about nine tenths seen just once and 5.5% to 7% held by the top ten. Specimen: CD4+ or CD8+ T cells sorted from blood, collected in a trial of the OX40 agonist ivuxolimab. The chain couples TRBV6-1 to TRBJ1-5; D is undetermined. This TCR came from an adult with an advanced solid tumor such as melanoma, head and neck, liver or kidney cancer. CDR3 nucleotides: TGTGCCAGCAGTGTTAGGGTTAGCAATCAGCCCCAGCATTTT. Its translation: CASSVRVSNQPQHF.